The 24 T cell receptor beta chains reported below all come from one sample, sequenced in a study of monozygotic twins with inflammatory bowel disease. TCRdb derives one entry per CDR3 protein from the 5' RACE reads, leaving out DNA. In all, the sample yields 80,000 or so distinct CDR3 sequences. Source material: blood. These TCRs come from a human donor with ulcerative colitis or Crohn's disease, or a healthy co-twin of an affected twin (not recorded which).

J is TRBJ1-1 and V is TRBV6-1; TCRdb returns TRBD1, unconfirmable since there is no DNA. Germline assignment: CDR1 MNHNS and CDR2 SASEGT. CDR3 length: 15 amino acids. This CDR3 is CASSELGHRNTEAFF.

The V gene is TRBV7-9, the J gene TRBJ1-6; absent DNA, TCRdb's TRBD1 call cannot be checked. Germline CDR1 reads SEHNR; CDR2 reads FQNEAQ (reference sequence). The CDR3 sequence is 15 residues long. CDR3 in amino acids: CASSRGTAESSPLHF.

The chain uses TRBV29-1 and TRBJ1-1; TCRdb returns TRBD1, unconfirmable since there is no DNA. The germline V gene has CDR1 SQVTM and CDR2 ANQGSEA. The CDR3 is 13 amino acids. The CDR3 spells CSVEGTEGTEAFF.

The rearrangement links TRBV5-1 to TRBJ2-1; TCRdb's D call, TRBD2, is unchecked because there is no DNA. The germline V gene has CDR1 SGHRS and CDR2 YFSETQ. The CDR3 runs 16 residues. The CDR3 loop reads CASSLDPSGSYNEQFF.

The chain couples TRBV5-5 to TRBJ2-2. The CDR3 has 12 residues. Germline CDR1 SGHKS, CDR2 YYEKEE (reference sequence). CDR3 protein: CASSLYTGELFF.

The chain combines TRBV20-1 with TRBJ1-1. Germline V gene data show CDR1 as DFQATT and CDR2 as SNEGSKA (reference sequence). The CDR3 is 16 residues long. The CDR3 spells CSARAGGSSGITEAFF.

CDR3 residues: CASSPQGTNTIYF. V is TRBV7-2 and J is TRBJ1-3; TCRdb's assignment of TRBD1 cannot be checked, as there is no DNA. Germline V CDR1 and CDR2: SGHTA, FQGNSA. This CDR3 is built from 13 residues.

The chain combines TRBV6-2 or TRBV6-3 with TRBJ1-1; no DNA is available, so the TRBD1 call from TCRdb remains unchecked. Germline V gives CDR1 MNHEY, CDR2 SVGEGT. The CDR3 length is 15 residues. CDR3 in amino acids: CASSYSLRGHTEAFF.

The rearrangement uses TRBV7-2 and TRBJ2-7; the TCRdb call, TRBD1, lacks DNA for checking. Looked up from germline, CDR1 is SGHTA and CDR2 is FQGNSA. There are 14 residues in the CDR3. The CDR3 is CASSTGTGMREQYF.

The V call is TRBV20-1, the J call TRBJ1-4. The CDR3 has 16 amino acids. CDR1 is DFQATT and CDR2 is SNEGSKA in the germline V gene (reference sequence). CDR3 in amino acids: CSARPTRADTNEKLFF.

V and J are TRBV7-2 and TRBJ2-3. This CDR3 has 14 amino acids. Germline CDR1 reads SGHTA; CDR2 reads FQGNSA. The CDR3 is CASTSEAGPDTQYF.

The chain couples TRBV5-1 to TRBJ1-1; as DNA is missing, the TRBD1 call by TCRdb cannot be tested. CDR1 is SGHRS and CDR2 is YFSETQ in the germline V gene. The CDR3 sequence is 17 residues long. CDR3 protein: CASSLNRDGFMNTEAFF.

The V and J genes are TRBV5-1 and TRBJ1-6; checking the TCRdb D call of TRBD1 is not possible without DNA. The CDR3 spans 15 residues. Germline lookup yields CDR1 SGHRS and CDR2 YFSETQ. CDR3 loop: CASSLMGQGSPPLHF.

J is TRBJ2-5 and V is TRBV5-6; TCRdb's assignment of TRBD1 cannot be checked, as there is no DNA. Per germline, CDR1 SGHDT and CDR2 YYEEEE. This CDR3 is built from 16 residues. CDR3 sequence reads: CASSLVRGGLQETQYF.

The CDR3 is CASSLEGGYEQYF. V and J are TRBV12-3 or TRBV12-4 and TRBJ2-7; as DNA is missing, the TRBD1 call by TCRdb cannot be tested. The CDR3 has 13 amino acids.

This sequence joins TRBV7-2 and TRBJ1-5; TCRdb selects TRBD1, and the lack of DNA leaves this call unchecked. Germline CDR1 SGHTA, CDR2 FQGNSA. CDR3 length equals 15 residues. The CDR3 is CASSTHRGPGQPQHF.

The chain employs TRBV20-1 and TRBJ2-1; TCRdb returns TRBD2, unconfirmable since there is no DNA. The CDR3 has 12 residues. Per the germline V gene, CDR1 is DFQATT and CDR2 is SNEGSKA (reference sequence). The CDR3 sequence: CSASGGRNEQFF.

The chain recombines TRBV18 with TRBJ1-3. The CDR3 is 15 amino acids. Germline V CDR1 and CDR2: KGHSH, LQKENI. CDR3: CASSLQGNFGNTIYF.

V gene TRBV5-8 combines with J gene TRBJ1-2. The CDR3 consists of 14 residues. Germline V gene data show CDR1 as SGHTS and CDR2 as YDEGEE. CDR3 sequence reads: CASSSSVGVGGYTF.

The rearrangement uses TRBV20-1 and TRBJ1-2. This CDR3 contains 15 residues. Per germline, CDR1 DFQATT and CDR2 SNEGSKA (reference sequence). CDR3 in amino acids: CSARVQAGLKYGYTF.

The CDR3: CASSFGAGGTGRADTQYF. The V gene is TRBV11-3, the J gene TRBJ2-3; without DNA, the TCRdb call of TRBD1 cannot be checked. This CDR3 is built from 18 residues. Germline CDR1 reads SGHNT; CDR2 reads YENEEA.

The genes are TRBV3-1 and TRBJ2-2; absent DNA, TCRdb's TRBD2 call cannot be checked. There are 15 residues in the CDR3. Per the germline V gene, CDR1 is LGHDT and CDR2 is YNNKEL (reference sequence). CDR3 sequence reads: CASSSPLRNTGELFF.

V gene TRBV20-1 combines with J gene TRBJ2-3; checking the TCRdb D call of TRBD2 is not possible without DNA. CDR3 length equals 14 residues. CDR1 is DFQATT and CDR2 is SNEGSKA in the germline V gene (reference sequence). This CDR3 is CSARDKGQLGAQYF.

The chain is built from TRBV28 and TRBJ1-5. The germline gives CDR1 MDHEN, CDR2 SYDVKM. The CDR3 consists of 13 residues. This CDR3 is CASSFGRYEPQHF.